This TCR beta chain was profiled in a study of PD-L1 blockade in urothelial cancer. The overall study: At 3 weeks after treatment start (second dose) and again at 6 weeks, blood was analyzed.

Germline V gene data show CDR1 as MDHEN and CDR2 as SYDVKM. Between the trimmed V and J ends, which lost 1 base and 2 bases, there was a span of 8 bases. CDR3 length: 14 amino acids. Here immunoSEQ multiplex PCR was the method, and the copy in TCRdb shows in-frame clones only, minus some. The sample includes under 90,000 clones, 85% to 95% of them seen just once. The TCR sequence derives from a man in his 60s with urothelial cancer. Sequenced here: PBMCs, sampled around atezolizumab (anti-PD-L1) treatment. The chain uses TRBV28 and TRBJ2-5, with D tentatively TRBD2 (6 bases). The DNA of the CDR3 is TGTGCCAGCAGTTTATTGGGGGGACAAGAGACCCAGTACTTC. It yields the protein CASSLLGGQETQYF.